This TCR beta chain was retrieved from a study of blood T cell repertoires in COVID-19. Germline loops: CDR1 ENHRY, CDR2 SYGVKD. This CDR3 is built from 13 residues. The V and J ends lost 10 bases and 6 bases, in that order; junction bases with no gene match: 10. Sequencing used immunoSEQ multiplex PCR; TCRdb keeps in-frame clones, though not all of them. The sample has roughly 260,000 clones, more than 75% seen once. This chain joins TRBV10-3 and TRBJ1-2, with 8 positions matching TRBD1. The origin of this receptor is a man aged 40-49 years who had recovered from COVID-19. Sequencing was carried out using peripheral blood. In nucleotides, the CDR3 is TGTGCCACTACAGGGGGGGTTTTTGATGGCTACACCTTC. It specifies CATTGGVFDGYTF.